The 27 T cell receptor beta chains presented below share a single source sample, sequenced in a study of CD8 T cells in ankylosing spondylitis. Each CDR3 protein gets one entry after TCRdb re-called the 5' RACE reads with MiXCR. This sample has a few hundred thousand distinct CDR3 sequences, with around 20% found just once. Study-wide results and caveats: Characteristic, it appeared, of ankylosing spondylitis blood was a TCR beta motif of roughly eight highly homologous variants.

No antigens are known for them. The sample consisted of blood, either unsorted or a sorted T cell fraction (not recorded which). The receptors come from a male donor with ankylosing spondylitis.

This chain links TRBV6-5 with TRBJ2-7; 9 bases line up with TRBD1. In germline, CDR1 is MNHEY, CDR2 SVGAGI. The CDR3 has 14 residues. Losses at the gene ends were 2 bases for V and 7 bases for J; bases not matched to a gene: 6. The CDR3 sequence: CASSYTDRGGEQYF. Written as DNA, the CDR3 is TGTGCCAGCAGTTACACGGACAGGGGAGGAGAGCAGTACTTC.

A word on this clonotype: This may be a read error: a much more frequent sequence differs by one nucleotide. The chain recombines TRBV7-9 with TRBJ2-5; 7 bases fit TRBD1. V lost 3 bases and J lost 4; bases outside the gene matches: 5. The CDR3 has 14 amino acids. Looked up from germline, CDR1 is SEHNR and CDR2 is FQNEAQ (reference sequence). CDR3 protein: CASSFQGVGETQYF. The CDR3 nucleotides read TGTGCCAGCAGCTTCCAGGGGGTCGGAGAGACCCAGTACTTC.

The chain carries TRBV20-1 and TRBJ2-3, with unresolved D. The CDR3 contains 13 residues. V lost 3 bases and J 3 bases, leaving 10 bases between the germline ends. Germline V gives CDR1 DFQATT, CDR2 SNEGSKA (reference sequence). The CDR3 protein is CSASYMVTDTQYF. The DNA of the CDR3 is TGCAGTGCTAGCTACATGGTAACAGATACGCAGTATTTT.

This clonotype occurred many times. The chain links TRBV20-1 to TRBJ2-1; 8 bases fit TRBD2. J gave up 8 bases and V 4 bases, and 7 bases lay outside the gene matches. The CDR3 loop spans 13 amino acids. Germline V gives CDR1 DFQATT, CDR2 SNEGSKA (reference sequence). This CDR3 is CSATPGGDDEQFF. The CDR3 bases are TGCAGTGCTACTCCGGGAGGGGACGATGAGCAGTTCTTC.

This rearrangement joins TRBV10-3 to TRBJ2-7; D gene ambiguous. Germline assignment: CDR1 ENHRY and CDR2 SYGVKD. There are 13 residues in the CDR3. V was cut by 10 bases and J by 5 bases, with 18 bases left in between. The CDR3 region is CATEEWGSNEQYF. Written as DNA, the CDR3 is TGTGCCACCGAGGAGTGGGGATCGAACGAGCAGTACTTC.

This clonotype was observed a handful of times. The genes are TRBV4-1 and TRBJ2-2; TRBD1 aligns across 9 bases. Germline values: CDR1 MGHRA, CDR2 YSYEKL. V was clipped by 3 bases and J by 4 bases; unmatched bases: 3. The CDR3 extends over 15 amino acids. CDR3: CASSQGTGLTGELFF. The CDR3 bases are TGCGCCAGCAGCCAGGGGACAGGGCTCACCGGGGAGCTGTTTTTT.

This chain uses TRBV7-8 with TRBJ2-1; D is unresolved. Germline-derived CDR1 and CDR2 are SGHVS and FQNEAQ. This CDR3 is 11 amino acids long. Deletions cut 5 bases from V and 5 bases from J, with 4 bases between. CDR3 nucleotides: TGTGCCAGCAGCACGAACAATGAGCAGTTCTTC. Residues: CASSTNNEQFF.

This clonotype was recorded a few times. This sequence joins TRBV4-3 and TRBJ2-7, with D perhaps TRBD1 (5 bases). Germline values: CDR1 LGHNA, CDR2 YSLEER. CDR3 length: 15 residues. Trimming stripped 1 base from V and 2 bases from J, with 12 bases between. The CDR3 nucleotides read TGCGCCAGCAGCCAAGGGACCGTGGACACCTACGAGCAGTACTTC. Its protein is CASSQGTVDTYEQYF.

V gene TRBV15 combines with J gene TRBJ1-5; D not resolved. The germline V gene has CDR1 LNHNV and CDR2 YYDKDF (reference sequence). The CDR3 covers 14 residues. Deletions cut 0 bases from V and 9 bases from J, with 12 bases between. The CDR3 DNA reads as TGTGCCACCAGCAGAGATCACTCTATTTCGCCCCAGCATTTT. Its protein is CATSRDHSISPQHF.

J is TRBJ1-4 and V is TRBV6-1; no clear D. CDR3 length equals 13 residues. V shed 3 bases and J shed 4 bases, with 6 bases lying between them. The germline V gene has CDR1 MNHNS and CDR2 SASEGT. CDR3: CASSDSSNEKLFF. In DNA, the CDR3 is TGTGCCAGCAGTGATAGCAGTAATGAAAAACTGTTTTTT.

The V and J genes are TRBV7-3 and TRBJ2-2; D gene unclear. From germline, CDR1 is SGHTA and CDR2 FQGTGA. V gave up 3 bases and J gave up 7 bases, with 6 bases separating them. The CDR3 runs to 12 residues. The CDR3 DNA is TGTGCCAGCAGCTTTCGTGGCGGGGAGCTGTTTTTT. It is translated as CASSFRGGELFF.

The chain employs TRBV6-2 or TRBV6-3 and TRBJ2-1, with TRBD2 identical over 7 bases. Germline trimming cut 1 base from V and 8 bases from J; bases unmatched to any gene: 5. The length of the CDR3 is 14 residues. The germline CDR1 and CDR2 sequences are MNHEY and SVGEGT. The CDR3 DNA sequence: TGTGCCAGCAGTTACTGGCGGGAGAGGGATGAGCAGTTCTTC. Translation gives CASSYWRERDEQFF.

The gene calls are TRBV5-1 and TRBJ2-1; D unclear. The germline CDR1 and CDR2 sequences are SGHRS and YFSETQ. V lost 1 base to trimming and J lost 3 bases, with 8 bases between them. The CDR3 covers 14 residues. In nucleotides, the CDR3 is TGCGCCAGCAGCTTGTTGCTCAACTACAATGAGCAGTTCTTC. Translating gives CASSLLLNYNEQFF. Filled out from reference TRBV5-1 and TRBJ2-1, the complete variable domain reads KAGVTQTPRYLIKTRGQQVTLSCSPISGHRSVSWYQQTPGQGLQFLFEYFSETQRNKGNFPGRFSGRQFSNSRSEMNVSTLELGDSALYLCASSLLLNYNEQFFGPGTRLTVL.

The chain recombines TRBV6-1 with TRBJ2-1; TRBD2 agrees at 9 bases. The CDR3 is 15 residues long. In germline, CDR1 is MNHNS, CDR2 SASEGT. V gave up 4 bases and J gave up 3 bases; unmatched junction bases: 4. DNA of the CDR3: TGTGCCAGCAGTGGTCGACTAGCGGACTACAATGAGCAGTTCTTC. Residues: CASSGRLADYNEQFF.

This clonotype was observed a few times. The chain employs TRBV5-1 and TRBJ2-7; D call uncertain. Looked up from germline, CDR1 is SGHRS and CDR2 is YFSETQ. Trimming removed 0 bases at V and 3 bases at J, with 10 bases between. The CDR3 consists of 14 residues. The CDR3 sequence is CASSLDGGYYEQYF. The CDR3 coding sequence is TGCGCCAGCAGCTTGGACGGTGGCTACTACGAGCAGTACTTC.

This clonotype was observed a few times. The V call is TRBV24-1, the J call TRBJ2-5; possibly TRBD1 or TRBD2 for D (5 bases each). The V and J ends lost 3 bases and 2 bases respectively, with 12 bases between them. This CDR3 comprises 15 residues. Germline lookup yields CDR1 KGHDR and CDR2 SFDVKD. The CDR3, as DNA: TGTGCCACCAGTGATCCACGGGGACCTCAAGAGACCCAGTACTTC. Amino acids: CATSDPRGPQETQYF.

This chain joins TRBV7-9 and TRBJ2-7; TRBD1 might be the D (6 bases). This CDR3 comprises 15 residues. The V gene lost 3 bases and the J gene lost 6 bases, with 18 bases spanning the gap. The germline gives CDR1 SEHNR, CDR2 FQNEAQ (reference sequence). The CDR3 region has the DNA TGTGCCAGCAGCTTCTCGAACAGGGCACCCCTCGAGCAGTACTTC. Its protein product is CASSFSNRAPLEQYF.

In this sample, this clonotype turned up a few times. The CDR3 reads CATSRTLPGLALPSVTDTQYF. Here the CDR3 DNA reads TGTGCCACCAGCAGAACTCTTCCGGGACTAGCTCTTCCATCCGTCACAGATACGCAGTATTTT. This chain connects TRBV15 to TRBJ2-3, with 9 bases fitting TRBD2. V was clipped by 2 bases and J by 2 bases; unmatched bases: 20. The CDR3 extends over 21 amino acids. Germline CDR1 reads LNHNV; CDR2 reads YYDKDF (reference sequence).

This clonotype was found a few times. The J gene is TRBJ2-1, the V gene TRBV20-1; 11 bases agree with TRBD2. CDR1 is DFQATT, CDR2 SNEGSKA, per germline (reference sequence). J was trimmed by 9 bases and V by 5 bases; bases with no gene match: 9. This CDR3 is built from 14 residues. As DNA, the CDR3 is TGCAGTGCTCCCGGGACTAGCGGACGCACTGAGCAGTTCTTC. It translates to CSAPGTSGRTEQFF.

This chain connects TRBV6-5 to TRBJ2-2, with a tentative D call TRBD2 (6 bases). This CDR3 region has 16 residues. Germline CDR1 and CDR2: MNHEY and SVGAGI. Trimming shortened V by 5 bases and J by 0 bases, and 13 bases separated the two germline ends. In nucleotides, the CDR3 is TGTGCCAGCAGTCTACTACCTAGCGCGAACACCGGGGAGCTGTTTTTT. Translation gives CASSLLPSANTGELFF.

Notes on this clonotype: The final CDR3 position lacks the conserved phenylalanine or tryptophan, pointing to a likely read error. Written as DNA, the CDR3 is TGTGCCAGCAAAGGCACCACCAATGAGCAGTTCGTC. This encodes CASKGTTNEQFV. The chain is built from TRBV6-6 and TRBJ2-1; D remains ambiguous. V was clipped by 7 bases and J by 6 bases, with 10 bases between them. CDR1 and CDR2 (germline): MNHNY, SVGAGI (reference sequence). The CDR3 runs 12 residues.

This sequence joins TRBV6-1 and TRBJ1-2, with 7 bases aligning to TRBD1. The germline CDR1 and CDR2 sequences are MNHNS and SASEGT. V lost 6 bases, J lost 6 bases, and 10 bases stayed unmatched. The CDR3 runs to 14 residues. The CDR3 coding sequence is TGTGCCAGCAGACCGGACAGGTCTGTGAATGGCTACACCTTC. Amino acids: CASRPDRSVNGYTF.

The V and J genes are TRBV11-1 and TRBJ2-2, with 9 positions matching TRBD1. CDR1 SGHAT and CDR2 FQDESV come from the germline V gene (reference sequence). CDR3 size: 16 residues. V dropped 5 bases and J dropped 4; count of bases not matched to a gene: 8. The DNA for the CDR3 is TGTGCCAGCAGCCTACGACAGGGGGGGGGCACCGGGGAGCTGTTTTTT. Protein sequence: CASSLRQGGGTGELFF.

The table lists this clonotype with a count of one. The chain has TRBV27 and TRBJ2-1; TRBD2 matches 15 bases. The CDR3 length is 19 residues. V was pared by 5 bases and J by 3 bases, with 11 bases of the junction left unmatched. Germline-derived CDR1 and CDR2 are MNHEY and SMNVEV (reference sequence). This CDR3 reads CASSPRGLAGGALYNEQFF. CDR3 sequence (DNA): TGTGCCAGCAGTCCCCGCGGACTAGCGGGAGGGGCCCTCTACAATGAGCAGTTCTTC.

The rearrangement uses TRBV29-1 and TRBJ2-2; no firm D call. V dropped 5 bases and J dropped 4 bases, with 11 bases sitting between them. The CDR3 totals 13 residues. Germline V gives CDR1 SQVTM, CDR2 ANQGSEA. CDR3 DNA sequence: TGCAGCGTTTGGCCGGTGGGCACCGGGGAGCTGTTTTTT. Translation gives CSVWPVGTGELFF.

This clonotype was recorded many times. This chain uses TRBV7-7 with TRBJ2-1; 13 bases agree with TRBD2. Germline V gene lookup returns CDR1 SSHAT and CDR2 FNYEAQ (reference sequence). Trimming at V came to 5 bases and at J to 7 bases, leaving 5 bases not matched to a gene. CDR3 size: 15 residues. Here the CDR3 reads CASSRGLAGVNEQFF. In DNA form, the CDR3 reads TGTGCCAGCAGCCGCGGACTAGCGGGGGTAAATGAGCAGTTCTTC.

This clonotype was counted between two and nine times. V gene TRBV20-1 combines with J gene TRBJ2-5, with TRBD2 identical over 14 bases. The CDR3 totals 15 residues. The ends lost 7 bases at V and 1 base at J; junction bases unmatched: 5. Germline loops: CDR1 DFQATT, CDR2 SNEGSKA (reference sequence). CDR3 DNA sequence: TGCAGTGTCGGGACTAGCGGGAGAGCCCAAGAGACCCAGTACTTC. This sequence encodes CSVGTSGRAQETQYF.